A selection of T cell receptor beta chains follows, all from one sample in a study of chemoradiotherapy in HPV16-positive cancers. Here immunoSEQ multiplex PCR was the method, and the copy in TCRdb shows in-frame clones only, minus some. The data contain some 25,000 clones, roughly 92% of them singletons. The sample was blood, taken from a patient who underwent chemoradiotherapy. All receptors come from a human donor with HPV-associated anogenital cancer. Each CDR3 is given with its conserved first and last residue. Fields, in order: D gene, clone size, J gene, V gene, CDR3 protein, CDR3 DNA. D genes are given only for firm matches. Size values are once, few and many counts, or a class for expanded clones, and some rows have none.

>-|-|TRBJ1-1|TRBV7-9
CASSLRDTEAFF
TGTGCCAGCAGCCTCCGGGACACTGAAGCTTTCTTT
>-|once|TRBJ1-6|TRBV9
CASSDARQGNSPLHF
TGTGCCAGCAGCGACGCCCGCCAGGGTAATTCACCCCTCCACTTT
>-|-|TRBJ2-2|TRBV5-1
CASSPGTFGELFF
TGCGCCAGCAGCCCCGGGACTTTCGGAGAGCTGTTTTTT
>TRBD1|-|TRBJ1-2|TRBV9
CASSPSGTGTGYGYTF
TGTGCCAGCAGCCCATCCGGGACAGGGACTGGCTATGGCTACACCTTC
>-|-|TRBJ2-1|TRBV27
CASSPSPTYNEQFF
TGTGCCAGCAGTCCAAGCCCTACCTACAATGAGCAGTTCTTC
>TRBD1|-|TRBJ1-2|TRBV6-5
CASSYSSGGGNYGYTF
TGTGCCAGCAGTTACTCATCAGGGGGGGGGAACTATGGCTACACCTTC
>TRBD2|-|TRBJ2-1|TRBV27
CASTGLAGDGEFF
TGTGCCAGCACGGGGTTAGCGGGTGATGGGGAGTTCTTC
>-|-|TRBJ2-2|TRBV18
CASSPVQRDTGELFF
TGTGCCAGCTCACCCGTCCAGAGAGACACCGGGGAGCTGTTTTTT
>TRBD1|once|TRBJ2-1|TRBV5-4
CASSLRQGRNEQFF
TGTGCCAGCAGCTTACGACAGGGGAGGAATGAGCAGTTCTTC
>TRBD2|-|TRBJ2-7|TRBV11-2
CASSFSGGPNYEQYF
TGTGCCAGCAGCTTTAGCGGGGGGCCGAACTACGAGCAGTACTTC
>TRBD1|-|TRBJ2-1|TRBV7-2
CASTYRGRALSNEQFF
TGTGCCAGCACCTACAGGGGGCGCGCCCTAAGCAATGAGCAGTTCTTC
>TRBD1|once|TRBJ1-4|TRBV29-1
CSVGGNTQGTPHEKLFF
TGCAGCGTTGGGGGAAACACACAGGGGACCCCTCATGAAAAACTGTTTTTT
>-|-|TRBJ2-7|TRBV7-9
CASSRGPLEQYF
TGTGCCAGCAGCCGAGGGCCTTTGGAGCAGTACTTC
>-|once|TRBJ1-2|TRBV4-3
CASSQSLGVDYGYTF
TGCGCCAGCAGCCAATCTCTGGGGGTTGACTATGGCTACACCTTC
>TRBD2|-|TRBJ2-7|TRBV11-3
CASSRQGGSSYEQYF
TGTGCCAGCAGCAGACAAGGCGGGAGCTCCTACGAGCAGTACTTC
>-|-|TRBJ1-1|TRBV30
CAWTTWGSTEAFF
TGTGCCTGGACCACCTGGGGTTCCACTGAAGCTTTCTTT
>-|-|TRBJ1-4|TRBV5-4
CASSFTGSGNEKLFF
TGTGCCAGCAGCTTCACAGGGAGTGGTAATGAAAAACTGTTTTTT
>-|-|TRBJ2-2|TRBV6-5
CASSPSDRNTGELFF
TGTGCCAGCAGTCCCTCCGACAGGAACACCGGGGAGCTGTTTTTT
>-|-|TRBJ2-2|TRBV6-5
CASSLGNTGELFF
TGTGCCAGCAGTCTCGGGAACACCGGGGAGCTGTTTTTT
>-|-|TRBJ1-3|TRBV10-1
CASSPGRTSGNTIYF
TGCGCCAGCAGCCCCGGACGGACCTCTGGAAACACCATATATTTT
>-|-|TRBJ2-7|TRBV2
CASSEGNYEQYF
TGTGCCAGCAGTGAGGGGAACTACGAGCAGTACTTC
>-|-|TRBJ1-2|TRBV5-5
CASSPGVGGYTF
TGTGCCAGCAGCCCGGGAGTAGGTGGCTACACCTTC
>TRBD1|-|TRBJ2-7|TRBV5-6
CASSWPGQPYEQYF
TGTGCCAGCAGCTGGCCGGGACAGCCCTACGAGCAGTACTTC
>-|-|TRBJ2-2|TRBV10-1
CASSERTTTGELFF
TGCGCCAGCAGTGAAAGGACAACCACCGGGGAGCTGTTTTTT
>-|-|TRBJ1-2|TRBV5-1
CASSWGVNYGYTF
TGCGCCAGCAGCTGGGGGGTGAACTATGGCTACACCTTC
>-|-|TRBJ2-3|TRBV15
CATSRVPDPTDTQYF
TGTGCCACCAGCAGAGTACCGGACCCCACAGATACGCAGTATTTT
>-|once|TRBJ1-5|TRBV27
CASSLGRGNQPQHF
TGTGCCAGCAGTTTAGGCCGGGGCAATCAGCCCCAGCATTTT
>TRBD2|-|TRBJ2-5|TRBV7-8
CASRKDGGAWETQYF
TGTGCCAGCAGAAAAGACGGGGGGGCGTGGGAGACCCAGTACTTC
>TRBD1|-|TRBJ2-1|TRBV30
CAWTAGQGARDEQFF
TGTGCCTGGACCGCGGGACAGGGGGCTAGGGATGAGCAGTTCTTC
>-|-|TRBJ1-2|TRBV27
CASSSYFDRNLDTNYGYTF
TGTGCCAGCAGTTCGTACTTTGACAGGAATTTGGATACTAACTATGGCTACACCTTC
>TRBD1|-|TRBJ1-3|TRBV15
CATRAGDRSGNTIYF
TGTGCCACCAGGGCAGGGGACAGATCTGGAAACACCATATATTTT
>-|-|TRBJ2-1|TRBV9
CASSPWGSYNEQFF
TGTGCCAGCAGCCCGTGGGGCTCCTACAATGAGCAGTTCTTC
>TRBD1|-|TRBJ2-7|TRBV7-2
CASSLVDRGYEQYF
TGTGCCAGCAGCTTAGTTGACAGGGGCTACGAGCAGTACTTC
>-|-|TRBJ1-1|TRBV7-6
CASSGFGGSTEAFF
TGTGCCAGCAGCGGATTTGGGGGGAGTACTGAAGCTTTCTTT
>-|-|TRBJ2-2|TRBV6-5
CASSYRVRMGTGELFF
TGTGCCAGCAGTTACCGGGTTAGAATGGGCACCGGGGAGCTGTTTTTT
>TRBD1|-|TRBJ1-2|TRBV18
CASSPYGQGNYGYTF
TGTGCCAGCTCACCTTACGGACAGGGTAACTATGGCTACACCTTC
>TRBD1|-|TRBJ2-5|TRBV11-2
CASSRNRDRGQETQYF
TGTGCCAGCAGCCGAAACCGGGACAGGGGGCAGGAGACCCAGTACTTC
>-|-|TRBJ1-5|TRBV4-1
CASSQLGTQPQHF
TGCGCCAGCAGCCAACTGGGTACTCAGCCCCAGCATTTT
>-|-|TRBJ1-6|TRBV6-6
CASTPWARAPLHF
TGTGCCAGCACCCCGTGGGCACGGGCACCCCTCCACTTT
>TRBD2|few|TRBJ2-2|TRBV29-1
CSVGRLAGTGELFF
TGCAGCGTTGGTCGACTAGCGGGGACCGGGGAGCTGTTTTTT
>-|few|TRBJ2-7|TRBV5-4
CASSPRGSGEQYF
TGTGCCAGCAGCCCCAGGGGTAGCGGAGAGCAGTACTTC
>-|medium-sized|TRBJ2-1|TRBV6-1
CASSEDNSYNEQFF
TGTGCCAGCAGTGAGGACAACTCCTACAATGAGCAGTTCTTC
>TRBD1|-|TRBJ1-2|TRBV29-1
CSVSFRGLLWRSNYGYTF
TGCAGCGTTTCTTTCAGGGGGCTTTTATGGAGGTCTAACTATGGCTACACCTTC
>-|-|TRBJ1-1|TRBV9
CASSVSGLMNTEAFF
TGTGCCAGCAGCGTTTCGGGACTGATGAACACTGAAGCTTTCTTT
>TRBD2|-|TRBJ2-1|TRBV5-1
CASVNLAGGNEQFF
TGCGCCAGCGTTAATCTAGCGGGAGGAAATGAGCAGTTCTTC
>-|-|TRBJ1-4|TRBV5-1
CASSLRTDRTDKLFF
TGCGCCAGCAGCTTGAGGACAGACCGGACCGATAAACTGTTTTTT
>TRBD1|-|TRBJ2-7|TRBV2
CAGGTGYYEQYF
TGTGCCGGAGGGACAGGGTACTACGAGCAGTACTTC
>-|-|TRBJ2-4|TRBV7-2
CASSLEPGAWDIQYF
TGTGCCAGCAGCTTAGAACCGGGAGCCTGGGACATTCAGTACTTC
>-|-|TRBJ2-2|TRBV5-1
CASSFQDPRAGELFF
TGCGCCAGCAGCTTTCAAGACCCCCGGGCCGGGGAGCTGTTTTTT
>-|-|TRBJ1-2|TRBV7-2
CASSEYITVVGYTF
TGTGCCAGCAGCGAGTACATTACAGTAGTTGGCTACACCTTC
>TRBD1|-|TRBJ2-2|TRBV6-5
CASLLQGSGELFF
TGTGCCAGCCTATTACAGGGGTCCGGGGAGCTGTTTTTT